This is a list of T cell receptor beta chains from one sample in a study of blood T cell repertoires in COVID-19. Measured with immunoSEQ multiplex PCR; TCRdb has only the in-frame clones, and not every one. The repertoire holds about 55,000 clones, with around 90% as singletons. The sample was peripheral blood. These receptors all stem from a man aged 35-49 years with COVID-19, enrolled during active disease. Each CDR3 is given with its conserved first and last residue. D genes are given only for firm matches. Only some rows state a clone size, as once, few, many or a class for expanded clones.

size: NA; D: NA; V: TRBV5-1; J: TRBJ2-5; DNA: TGCGCCAGCAGCTTGACAGACCAAGAGACCCAGTACTTC; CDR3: CASSLTDQETQYF
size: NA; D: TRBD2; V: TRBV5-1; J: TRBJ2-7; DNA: TGCGCCAGCAGCTTAGCTAGCGGGATCTACGAGCAGTACTTC; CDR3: CASSLASGIYEQYF
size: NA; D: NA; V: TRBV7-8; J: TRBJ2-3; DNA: TGTGCCAGCTACCCGGGTGCGGGGAGGGGGGATACGCAGTATTTT; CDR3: CASYPGAGRGDTQYF
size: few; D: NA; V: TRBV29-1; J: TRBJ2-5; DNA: TGCAGCGTTTTAGGGGTGGGCGGGGAAACCCAAGAGACCCAGTACTTC; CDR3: CSVLGVGGETQETQYF
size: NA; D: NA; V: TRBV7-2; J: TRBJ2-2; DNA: TGTGCCAGCAGCTTGGACAGTCCCTCGACCGGGGAGCTGTTTTTT; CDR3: CASSLDSPSTGELFF
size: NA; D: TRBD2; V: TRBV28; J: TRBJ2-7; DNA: TGTGCCAGCAGAACAGCGGGAGGCTCCTACGAGCAGTACTTC; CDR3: CASRTAGGSYEQYF
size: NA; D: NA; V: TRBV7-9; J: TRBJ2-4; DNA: TGTGCCAGCAGCTTATCAGGGGCAGGGACCAAAAACATTCAGTACTTC; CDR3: CASSLSGAGTKNIQYF
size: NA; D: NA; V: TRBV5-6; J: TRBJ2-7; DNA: TGTGCCAGCAGCTTGGCCATGGAAACAGCCTCCTACGAGCAGTACTTC; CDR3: CASSLAMETASYEQYF
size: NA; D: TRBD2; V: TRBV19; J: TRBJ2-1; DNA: TGTGCCAGTAGTATGGGTAGCGGGAGAGCCTACAATGAGCAGTTCTTC; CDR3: CASSMGSGRAYNEQFF
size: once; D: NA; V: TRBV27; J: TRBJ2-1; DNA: TGTGCCAGCAGTACAAGCGACAGCCTAAACAATGAGCAGTTCTTC; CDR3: CASSTSDSLNNEQFF
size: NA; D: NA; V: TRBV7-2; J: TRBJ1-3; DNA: TGTGCCAGCAGCTCGGTCTCTGGCTCTGGAAACACCATATATTTT; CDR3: CASSSVSGSGNTIYF
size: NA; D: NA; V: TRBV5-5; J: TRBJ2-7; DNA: TGTGCCAGCAGCCTGTTAGGGGGCTCCTACGAGCAGTACTTC; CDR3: CASSLLGGSYEQYF
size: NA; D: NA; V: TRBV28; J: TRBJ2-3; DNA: TGTGCCAGCAGTGGGCCACATAGCACAGATACGCAGTATTTT; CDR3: CASSGPHSTDTQYF
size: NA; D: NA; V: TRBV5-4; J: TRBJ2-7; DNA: TGTGCCAGCAGCGGGGGGTCTACTAGCCTTCGGTACGAGCAGTACTTC; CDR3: CASSGGSTSLRYEQYF
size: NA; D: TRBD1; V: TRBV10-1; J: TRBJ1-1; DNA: TGCGCCAGCAGTAAGGACAGGGGGCAGGGGAACACTGAAGCTTTCTTT; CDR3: CASSKDRGQGNTEAFF
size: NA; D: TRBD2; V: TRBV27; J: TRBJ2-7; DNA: TGTGCCAGCAGTTCCTCATCCGGACTAGAATCCTACGAGCAGTACTTC; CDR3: CASSSSSGLESYEQYF
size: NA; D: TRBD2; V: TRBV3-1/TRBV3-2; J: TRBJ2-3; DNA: TGTGCCAGCAGCCAAGCGACGGGAGGGAGTGCGCAGTATTTT; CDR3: CASSQATGGSAQYF
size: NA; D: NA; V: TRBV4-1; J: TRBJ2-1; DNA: TGCGCCAGCAGCCGAGTTTTCGGGAATGAGCAGTTCTTC; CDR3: CASSRVFGNEQFF
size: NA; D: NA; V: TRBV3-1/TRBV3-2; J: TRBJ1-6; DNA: TGTGCCAGCAGCCAAGGTCAGGGGTCACCCCTCCACTTT; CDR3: CASSQGQGSPLHF
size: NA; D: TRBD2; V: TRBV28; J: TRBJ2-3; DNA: TGTGCCAGCAGTTTTAATAGCGGGGGGGCAAGGGGGCAGTATTTT; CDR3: CASSFNSGGARGQYF
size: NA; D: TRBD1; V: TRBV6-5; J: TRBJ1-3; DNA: TGTGCCAGCGTCAGGGGGGTAGGAGGAAACACCATATATTTT; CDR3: CASVRGVGGNTIYF
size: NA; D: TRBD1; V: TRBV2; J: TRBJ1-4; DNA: TGTGCCAGCAGACCCACAGGGGGAAAACTGTTTTTT; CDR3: CASRPTGGKLFF
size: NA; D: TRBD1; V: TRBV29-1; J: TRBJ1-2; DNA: TGCAGCGTTGAGCCTATTGACAGGGCTCACGGAGACACCTTC; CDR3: CSVEPIDRAHGDTF
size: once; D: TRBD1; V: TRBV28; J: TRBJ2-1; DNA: TGTGCCAGCAATGACAGGGAGGAGCAGTTCTTC; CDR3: CASNDREEQFF
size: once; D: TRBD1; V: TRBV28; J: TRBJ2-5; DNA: TGTGCCAGCAGTGGGGACAGGGGTCAAGAGACCCAGTACTTC; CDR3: CASSGDRGQETQYF
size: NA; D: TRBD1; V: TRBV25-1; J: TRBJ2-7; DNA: TGTGCCAGCAGTGAAGGACAGGGCGAGCAGTACTTC; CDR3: CASSEGQGEQYF
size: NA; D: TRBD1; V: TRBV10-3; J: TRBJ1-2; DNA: TGTGCCATCAGCCGACAGGGTGACTATGGCTACACCTTC; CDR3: CAISRQGDYGYTF
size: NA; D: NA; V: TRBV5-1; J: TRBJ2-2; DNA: TGCGCCAGCAGCTTGGGAGACTCGGGCACCGGGGAGCTGTTTTTT; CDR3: CASSLGDSGTGELFF
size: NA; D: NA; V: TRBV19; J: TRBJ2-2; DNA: TGTGCCAGTAGTATGCATGTCTATCCCGGGGAGCTGTTTTTT; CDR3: CASSMHVYPGELFF
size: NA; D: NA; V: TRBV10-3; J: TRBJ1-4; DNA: TGTGCCATCAGTGAGTCCCAGGCCTCTAATGAAAAACTGTTTTTT; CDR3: CAISESQASNEKLFF
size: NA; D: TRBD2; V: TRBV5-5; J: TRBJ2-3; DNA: TGTGCCAGCAGCAGGGTAGCGGGGACAGATACGCAGTATTTT; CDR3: CASSRVAGTDTQYF
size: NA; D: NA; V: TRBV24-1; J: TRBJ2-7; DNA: TGTGCCACCAGGATGCAGGCAGCTTCCTACGAGCAGTACTTC; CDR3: CATRMQAASYEQYF
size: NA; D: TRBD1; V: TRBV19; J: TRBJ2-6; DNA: TGTGCCAGTAGTCAGGGACAGGGGGCCGGGGCCAACGTCCTGACTTTC; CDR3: CASSQGQGAGANVLTF
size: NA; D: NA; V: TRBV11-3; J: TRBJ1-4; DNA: TGTGCCAGCAGCTTAGGAGTGAGCCTTAATGAAAAACTGTTTTTT; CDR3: CASSLGVSLNEKLFF
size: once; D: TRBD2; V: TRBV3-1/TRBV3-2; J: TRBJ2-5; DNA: TGTGCCAGCAGCCCGGGACTAAAAGAGACCCAGTACTTC; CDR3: CASSPGLKETQYF
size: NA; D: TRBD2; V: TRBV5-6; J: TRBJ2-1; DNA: TGTGCCAGCAGCTTGTTTTTAGCGGGGGCCTACAATGAGCAGTTCTTC; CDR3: CASSLFLAGAYNEQFF
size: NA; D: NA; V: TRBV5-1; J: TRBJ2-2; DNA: TGCGCCAGCAGCTTGCCGACAGCCACCGGGGAGCTGTTTTTT; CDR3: CASSLPTATGELFF
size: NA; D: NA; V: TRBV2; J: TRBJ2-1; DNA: TGTGCCAGCAGTCGGTCGGAGGGTTCCAATGAGCAGTTCTTC; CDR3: CASSRSEGSNEQFF
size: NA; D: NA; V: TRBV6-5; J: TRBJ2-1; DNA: TGTGCCAGCAGCCGTGGACAGCCTAGGGATAATGAGCAGTTCTTC; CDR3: CASSRGQPRDNEQFF
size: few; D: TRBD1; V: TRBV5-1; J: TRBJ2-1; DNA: TGCGCCAGCAGCTTGTTGGGACAGGGCAGGAATGAGCAGTTCTTC; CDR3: CASSLLGQGRNEQFF
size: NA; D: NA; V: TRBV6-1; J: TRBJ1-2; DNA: TGTGCCAGCAGTGAAGCGCGGGGGAAGGTTGACTACACCTTC; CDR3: CASSEARGKVDYTF
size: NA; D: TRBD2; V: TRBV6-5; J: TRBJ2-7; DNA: TGTGCCAGCAGTCCGCGGACTAGCGGGAGCGGCGAGCAGTACTTC; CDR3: CASSPRTSGSGEQYF
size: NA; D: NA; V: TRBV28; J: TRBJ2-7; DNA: TGTGCCACCCTGGTTTTAGAAAACGAGCAGTACTTC; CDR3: CATLVLENEQYF
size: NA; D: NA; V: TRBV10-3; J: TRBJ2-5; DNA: TGTGCCATCCGTTCAGGAGGTCAAGAGACCCAGTACTTC; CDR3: CAIRSGGQETQYF
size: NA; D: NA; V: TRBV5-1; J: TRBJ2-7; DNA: TGCGCCAGCAGCTTGGGTACCGGGAGCTCCTACGAGCAGTACTTC; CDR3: CASSLGTGSSYEQYF